The 12 T cell receptor beta chains presented below share a single source sample, sequenced in a study of T-cell memory formation after mild COVID-19. TCRdb analysed the 5' RACE reads with MiXCR anew, one entry per CDR3 protein. Of about 140,000 distinct CDR3 sequences listed, 14% are singletons. The sequencing sample was made of PBMCs or a T cell subset sorted from them (not recorded which). These receptors were taken from an adult woman who had mild COVID-19 (a few samples of this study predate the infection). Cell type and time point are not known.

The gene calls are TRBV6-5 and TRBJ2-5, with 9 bases that match TRBD1. After removal of 5 bases from V and 5 bases from J, the junction contained 6 bases not matched to a gene. Germline V gives CDR1 MNHEY, CDR2 SVGAGI. The CDR3 consists of 14 residues. CDR3 DNA: TGTGCCAGCAGTCCCGGACAGGGGATGGAGACCCAGTACTTC. Residues: CASSPGQGMETQYF.

The sample holds a few counts of this clonotype. The chain couples TRBV3-1 to TRBJ2-7, with D perhaps matching TRBD2 (5 bases). This CDR3 region has 16 residues. CDR1 is LGHDT, CDR2 YNNKEL, per germline (reference sequence). The germline V and J ends were trimmed by 2 bases and 3 bases, with 17 bases remaining between them. The CDR3 DNA is TGTGCCAGCAGCCAAACGCTCCGGGAATCGGACTACGAGCAGTACTTC. Protein sequence: CASSQTLRESDYEQYF.

This clonotype was counted only a few times. The chain recombines TRBV7-9 with TRBJ1-6; 10 bases map to TRBD1. From germline, CDR1 is SEHNR and CDR2 FQNEAQ (reference sequence). The CDR3 totals 16 residues. The trim removed 5 bases at V and 6 bases at J, leaving 7 bases unmatched. CDR3 sequence (DNA): TGTGCCAGCAGCCTTCCCGGGACAGGGGTTAATTCACCCCTCCACTTT. It translates to CASSLPGTGVNSPLHF.

The chain recombines TRBV30 with TRBJ2-1; perhaps TRBD2 as D (5 bases). Germline V CDR1 and CDR2: GTSNPN, SVGIG (reference sequence). This CDR3 is built from 20 residues. The V end was cut by 0 bases, the J end by 2 bases, with 26 bases between. The CDR3 region has the DNA TGTGCCTGGAGTGTTTATCTCTCCTGGGATAGCGAGGCAACCTACAATGAGCAGTTCTTC. Translation: CAWSVYLSWDSEATYNEQFF. Based on the CDR3 plus reference TRBV30 and TRBJ2-1, the full variable domain is SQTIHQWPATLVQPVGSPLSLECTVEGTSNPNLYWYRQAAGRGLQLLFYSVGIGQISSEVPQNLSASRPQDRQFILSSKKLLLSDSGFYLCAWSVYLSWDSEATYNEQFFGPGTRLTVL.

The V call is TRBV5-1, the J call TRBJ2-1; 8 bases fit TRBD2. Trimming at V came to 0 bases and at J to 5 bases, leaving 13 bases not matched to a gene. The CDR3 sequence is 18 residues long. Germline CDR1 is SGHRS and CDR2 is YFSETQ. The CDR3 is CASSLAPRGAGDDNEQFF. The CDR3 DNA sequence: TGCGCCAGCAGCTTGGCTCCCCGGGGAGCGGGGGATGACAATGAGCAGTTCTTC.

The genes are TRBV5-5 and TRBJ1-1; D gene unclear. V was clipped by 1 base and J by 4 bases, with 11 bases between them. The CDR3 contains 14 residues. Germline values: CDR1 SGHKS, CDR2 YYEKEE (reference sequence). The CDR3, as DNA: TGTGCCAGCAGCTTGTGGGCGGAGGGCACTGAAGCTTTCTTT. It encodes CASSLWAEGTEAFF.

DNA for the CDR3: TGTGCCAGCAGTTTGCAGGCTTGGACAGATTATAACTATGGCTACACCTTC. It codes for CASSLQAWTDYNYGYTF. The chain is built from TRBV12-3 or TRBV12-4 and TRBJ1-2, with a tentative D call TRBD1 (6 bases). CDR3 length: 17 residues. V lost 3 bases, J lost 1 base, and 18 bases lay in between.

This clonotype has just a few counts. This sequence joins TRBV12-3 or TRBV12-4 and TRBJ2-5; TRBD1 matches at 9 bases. This CDR3 has 14 amino acids. J lost 5 bases, V lost 4 bases, and 5 bases had no gene match. The CDR3: CASSSGQGTETQYF. CDR3 nucleotide sequence: TGTGCCAGCAGTTCAGGACAGGGGACGGAGACCCAGTACTTC.

Many counts were recorded for this clonotype. The chain couples TRBV30 to TRBJ2-1; 10 bases match TRBD2. The V and J ends lost 3 bases and 6 bases, in that order; junction bases with no gene match: 11. From germline, CDR1 is GTSNPN and CDR2 SVGIG (reference sequence). The CDR3 sequence is 16 residues long. CDR3 coding DNA: TGTGCCTGGAGGGGTCAGCGGGGGGGCCTGTTCAATGAGCAGTTCTTC. Protein sequence: CAWRGQRGGLFNEQFF.

The V and J genes are TRBV20-1 and TRBJ2-7, with a possible D match to TRBD2 (5 bases). In germline, CDR1 is DFQATT, CDR2 SNEGSKA (reference sequence). Trimming took 6 bases from V and 2 from J, leaving 14 bases between them. This CDR3 is 13 amino acids long. CDR3 residues: CSARDYSTYEQYF. The CDR3 nucleotides read TGCAGTGCGAGGGATTATTCGACCTACGAGCAGTACTTC.

This clonotype came up a few times. The chain couples TRBV20-1 to TRBJ2-7, with 9 positions matching TRBD2. The CDR3 length is 14 residues. Germline V gene sequence: CDR1 DFQATT, CDR2 SNEGSKA (reference sequence). Unmatched junction bases numbered 6, after V lost 4 bases and J lost 2 bases. The CDR3 is CSAIGASGAYEQYF. The DNA for the CDR3 is TGCAGTGCTATTGGGGCTAGCGGGGCCTACGAGCAGTACTTC.

The chain carries TRBV13 and TRBJ2-1; TRBD2 agrees at 13 bases. The CDR3 contains 18 residues. Per the germline V gene, CDR1 is PRHDT and CDR2 is FYEKMQ (reference sequence). Trimming cost V 5 bases and J 1 base; bases outside gene matches: 8. CDR3 region: CASSQGLAGLLSYNEQFF. The CDR3 DNA follows: TGTGCCAGCAGCCAGGGACTAGCGGGACTTCTATCCTACAATGAGCAGTTCTTC.